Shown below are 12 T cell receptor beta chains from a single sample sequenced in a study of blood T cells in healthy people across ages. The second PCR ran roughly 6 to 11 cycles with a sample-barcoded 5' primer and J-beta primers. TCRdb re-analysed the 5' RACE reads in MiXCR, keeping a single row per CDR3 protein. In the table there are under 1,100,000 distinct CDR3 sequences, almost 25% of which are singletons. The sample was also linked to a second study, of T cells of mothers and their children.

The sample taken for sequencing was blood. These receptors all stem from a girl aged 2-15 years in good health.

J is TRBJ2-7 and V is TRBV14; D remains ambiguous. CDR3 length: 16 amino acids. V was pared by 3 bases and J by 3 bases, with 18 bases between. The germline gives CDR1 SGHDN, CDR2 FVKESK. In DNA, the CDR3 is TGTGCCAGCAGCCAGGGAATGGCCCTTAAACACTACGAGCAGTACTTC. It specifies CASSQGMALKHYEQYF. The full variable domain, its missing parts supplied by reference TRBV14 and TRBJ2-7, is EAGVTQFPSHSVIEKGQTVTLRCDPISGHDNLYWYRRVMGKEIKFLLHFVKESKQDESGMPNNRFLAERTGGTYSTLKVQPAELEDSGVYFCASSQGMALKHYEQYFGPGTRLTVT.

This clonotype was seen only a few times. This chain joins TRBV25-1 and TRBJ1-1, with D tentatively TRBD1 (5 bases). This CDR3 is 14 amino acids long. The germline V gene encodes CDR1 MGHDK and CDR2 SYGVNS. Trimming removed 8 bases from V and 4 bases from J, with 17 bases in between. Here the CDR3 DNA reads TGTGCCAGCGGCCGTGGGGGGTACGCCACTGAAGCTTTCTTT. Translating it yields CASGRGGYATEAFF.

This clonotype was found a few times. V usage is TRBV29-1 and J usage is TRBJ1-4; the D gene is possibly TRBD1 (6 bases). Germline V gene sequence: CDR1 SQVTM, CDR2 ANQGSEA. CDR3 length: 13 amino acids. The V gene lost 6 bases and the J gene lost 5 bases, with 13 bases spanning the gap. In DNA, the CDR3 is TGCAGCGTGGTTACAGGGAACAATGAAAAACTGTTTTTT. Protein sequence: CSVVTGNNEKLFF.

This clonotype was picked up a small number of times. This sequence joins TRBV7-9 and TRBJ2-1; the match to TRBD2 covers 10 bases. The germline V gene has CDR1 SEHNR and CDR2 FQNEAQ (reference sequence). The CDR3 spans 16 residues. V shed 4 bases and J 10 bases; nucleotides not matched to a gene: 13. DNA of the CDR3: TGTGCCAGCAGCTCAGTCGGTATAGCGGGGGGTTTAGAGCAGTTCTTC. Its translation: CASSSVGIAGGLEQFF.

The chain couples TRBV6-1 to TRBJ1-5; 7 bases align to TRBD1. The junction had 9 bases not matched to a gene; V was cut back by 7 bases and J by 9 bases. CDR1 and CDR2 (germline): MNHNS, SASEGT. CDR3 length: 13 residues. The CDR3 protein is CASTLQGFSPQHF. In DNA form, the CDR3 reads TGTGCCAGCACCCTACAGGGGTTCTCGCCCCAGCATTTT.

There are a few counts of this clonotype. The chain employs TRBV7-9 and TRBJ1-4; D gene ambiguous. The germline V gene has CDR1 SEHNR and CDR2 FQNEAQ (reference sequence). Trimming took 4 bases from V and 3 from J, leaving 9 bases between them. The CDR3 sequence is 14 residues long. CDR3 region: CASSYRDANEKLFF. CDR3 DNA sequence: TGTGCCAGCAGCTACCGGGATGCTAATGAAAAACTGTTTTTT. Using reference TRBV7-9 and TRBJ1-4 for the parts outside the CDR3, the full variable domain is DTGVSQNPRHKITKRGQNVTFRCDPISEHNRLYWYRQTLGQGPEFLTYFQNEAQLEKSRLLSDRFSAERPKGSFSTLEIQRTEQGDSAMYLCASSYRDANEKLFFGSGTQLSVL.

CDR3 DNA sequence: TGTGCCAGCAGCTCATATTTTTCTGGCTACACCTTC. Protein product: CASSSYFSGYTF. The chain has TRBV7-9 and TRBJ1-2; D uncertain. Germline V lookup: CDR1 SEHNR, CDR2 FQNEAQ (reference sequence). This CDR3 is built from 12 residues. V was pared by 4 bases and J by 7 bases, with 10 bases between.

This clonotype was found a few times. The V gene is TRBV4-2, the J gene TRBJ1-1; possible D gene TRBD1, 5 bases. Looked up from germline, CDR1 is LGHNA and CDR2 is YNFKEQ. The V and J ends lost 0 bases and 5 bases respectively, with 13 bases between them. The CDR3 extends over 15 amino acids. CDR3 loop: CASSQELQGWTEAFF. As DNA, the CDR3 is TGTGCCAGCAGCCAAGAATTGCAGGGTTGGACTGAAGCTTTCTTT.

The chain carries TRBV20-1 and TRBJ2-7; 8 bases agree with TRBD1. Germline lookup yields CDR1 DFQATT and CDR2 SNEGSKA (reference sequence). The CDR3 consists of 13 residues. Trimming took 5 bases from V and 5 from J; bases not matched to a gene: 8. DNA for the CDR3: TGCAGTGCTGTCCAGGGGGCGTTGGACGAGCAGTACTTC. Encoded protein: CSAVQGALDEQYF.

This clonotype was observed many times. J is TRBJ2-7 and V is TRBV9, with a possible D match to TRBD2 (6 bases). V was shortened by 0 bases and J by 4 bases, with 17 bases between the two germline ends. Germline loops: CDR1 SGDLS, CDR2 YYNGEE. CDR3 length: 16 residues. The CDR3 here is CASSVDGGAPSYEQYF. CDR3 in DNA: TGTGCCAGCAGCGTAGACGGCGGGGCACCCTCTTACGAGCAGTACTTC.

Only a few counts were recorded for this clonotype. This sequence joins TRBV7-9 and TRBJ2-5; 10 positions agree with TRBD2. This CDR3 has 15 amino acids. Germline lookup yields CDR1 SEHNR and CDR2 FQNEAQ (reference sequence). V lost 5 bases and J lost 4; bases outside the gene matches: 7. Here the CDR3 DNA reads TGTGCCAGCAGCGTAATAGCGGGAGGAGTAGAGACCCAGTACTTC. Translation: CASSVIAGGVETQYF.

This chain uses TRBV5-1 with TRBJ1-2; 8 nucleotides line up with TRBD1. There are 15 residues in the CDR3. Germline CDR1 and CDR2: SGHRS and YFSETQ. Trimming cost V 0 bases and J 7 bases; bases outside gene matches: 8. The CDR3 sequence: CASSLAGTTGVGYTF. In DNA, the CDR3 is TGCGCCAGCAGCTTGGCTGGGACGACAGGGGTTGGCTACACCTTC.